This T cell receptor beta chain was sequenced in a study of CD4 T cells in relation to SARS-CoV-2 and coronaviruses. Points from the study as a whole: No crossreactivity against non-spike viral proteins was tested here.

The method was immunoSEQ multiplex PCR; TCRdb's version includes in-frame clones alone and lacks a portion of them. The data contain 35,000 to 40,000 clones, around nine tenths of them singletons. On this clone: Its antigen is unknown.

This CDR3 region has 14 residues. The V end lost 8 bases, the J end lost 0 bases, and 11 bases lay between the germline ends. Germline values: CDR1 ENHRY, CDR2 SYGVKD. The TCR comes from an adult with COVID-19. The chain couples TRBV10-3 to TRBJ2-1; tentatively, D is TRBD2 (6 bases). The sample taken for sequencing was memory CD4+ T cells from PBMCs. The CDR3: CAIQEGSSYNEQFF. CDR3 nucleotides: TGTGCCATCCAGGAGGGGTCCTCCTACAATGAGCAGTTCTTC.